This T cell receptor beta chain was sequenced for a study of shared clonotypes between healthy human individuals. Clones were sequenced by immunoSEQ multiplex PCR, and TCRdb holds only the in-frame ones, with some missing. In the table there are fewer than 400,000 clones, 74% of which are singletons. CDR1 is MDHEN and CDR2 is SYDVKM in the germline V gene. The CDR3 runs 13 residues. Trimming took off 8 bases at V and 2 bases at J, with 11 bases between the two ends. Sample: memory CD4+ T cells sorted from blood. Subset indicated: CD45RA-negative fraction. This chain joins TRBV28 and TRBJ2-3; tentatively, D is TRBD1 (6 bases). The clonotype originates from a man aged 25-45 years in good health. The CDR3 loop reads CASGTPYTDTQYF. In DNA form, the CDR3 reads TGTGCCAGCGGGACACCCTACACAGATACGCAGTATTTT.